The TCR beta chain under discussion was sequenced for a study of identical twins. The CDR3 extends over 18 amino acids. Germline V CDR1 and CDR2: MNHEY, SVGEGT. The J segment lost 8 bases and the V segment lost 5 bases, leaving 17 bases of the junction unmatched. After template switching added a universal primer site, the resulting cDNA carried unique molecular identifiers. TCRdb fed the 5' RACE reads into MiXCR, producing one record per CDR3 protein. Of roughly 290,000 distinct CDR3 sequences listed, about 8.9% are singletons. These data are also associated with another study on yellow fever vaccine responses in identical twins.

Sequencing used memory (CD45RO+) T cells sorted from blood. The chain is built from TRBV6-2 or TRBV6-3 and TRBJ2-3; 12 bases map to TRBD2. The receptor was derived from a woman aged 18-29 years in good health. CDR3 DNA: TGTGCCAGCAGTACCGGGACTAGCGGGTTACTCCGATCCGGTACGCAGTATTTT. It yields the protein CASSTGTSGLLRSGTQYF.